This TCR beta chain was documented in a study of blood T cells in healthy people across ages. The CDR3 contains 14 residues. V lost 8 bases to trimming and J lost 7 bases, with 21 bases between them. Germline V gene data show CDR1 as SQVTM and CDR2 as ANQGSEA. PCR was performed a second time for about 7 to 12 cycles using a sample-barcoded 5' primer and a J-beta primer mix. One entry per CDR3 protein, called by TCRdb with MiXCR from the 5' RACE reads. The data hold about 770,000 distinct CDR3 sequences, with 40% to 50% observed a single time. Material: blood. The chain uses TRBV29-1 and TRBJ2-1; TRBD2 is a possible D gene (5 bases). The TCR comes from a man between 60 and 70 years old in good health. The CDR3 loop reads CSSRPGSVRNEQFF. The CDR3 DNA is TGCAGCAGCAGACCGGGGAGTGTGAGAAATGAGCAGTTCTTC.